The entry below gives a single T cell receptor (beta chain) sequence along with its context. Its specificity is unknown. This sample is part of a study of cytomegalovirus exposure and HLA in healthy donors. Healthy bone marrow donors formed the donor group. Overall study results and limits: Cytomegalovirus association was assigned to some 160 TCR beta chains. Indistinguishability led to the exclusion of some V segments, TRBV6-2 and TRBV6-3 included.

Looked up from germline, CDR1 is SGHNT and CDR2 is YYREEE (reference sequence). The V and J ends lost 3 bases and 0 bases respectively, with 16 bases between them. The CDR3 loop spans 17 amino acids. The PCR was carried out with 60 Vbeta primers and 13 Jbeta primers. Authors' methods: In a later analysis, the count reached some 73 million unique TCR beta chains, with approximately 11 million shared. Data came from immunoSEQ multiplex PCR; TCRdb stores just in-frame clones and leaves some out. V, J and clone size derive from that table, while D and trimming were established from the DNA sequence. The sample holds 150,000 or so clones; about four fifths are singletons and the top ten take 1%.

This chain joins TRBV5-4 and TRBJ1-3; the D gene is possibly TRBD1 (5 bases). Sequencing was done on a sample of PBMCs. The source is a woman between 45 and 60 years old in good health and CMV-seropositive. Here the CDR3 DNA reads TGTGCCAGCAGCTCCGGGCCCCCAGGGTTCTCTGGAAACACCATATATTTT. It is translated as CASSSGPPGFSGNTIYF.